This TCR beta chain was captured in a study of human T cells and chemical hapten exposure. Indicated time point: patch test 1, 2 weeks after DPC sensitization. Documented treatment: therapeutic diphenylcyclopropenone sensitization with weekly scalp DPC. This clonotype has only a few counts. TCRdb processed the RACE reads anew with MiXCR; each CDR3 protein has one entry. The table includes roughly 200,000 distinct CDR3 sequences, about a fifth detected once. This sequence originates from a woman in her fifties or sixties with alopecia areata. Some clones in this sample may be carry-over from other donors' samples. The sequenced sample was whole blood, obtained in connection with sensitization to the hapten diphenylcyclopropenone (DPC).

The CDR3 DNA is TGTGCCAGCCGAAACCTTGCGGGTTACAATGAGCAGTTCTTC. It translates to CASRNLAGYNEQFF. The J gene is TRBJ2-1, the V gene TRBV6-2 or TRBV6-3; D is possibly TRBD2 (5 bases). The V gene lost 8 bases and the J gene lost 4 bases, with 15 bases spanning the gap. There are 14 residues in the CDR3. Per germline, CDR1 MNHEY and CDR2 SVGEGT.